The T cell receptor beta chain under discussion was sequenced for a study of shared clonotypes between healthy human individuals. Libraries were prepared by immunoSEQ multiplex PCR; TCRdb keeps only in-frame clonotypes and omits some of them. This table holds about 670,000 clones, less than 80% found once. The CDR3 sequence is 15 residues long. After removal of 5 bases from V and 5 bases from J, the junction contained 6 bases not matched to a gene. Germline assignment: CDR1 ENHRY and CDR2 SYGVKD. The material sequenced was memory CD4+ T cells sorted from blood. Subset indicated: CD45RA-negative fraction. The TCR comes from a woman aged 25 to 39 in good health. V usage is TRBV10-3 and J usage is TRBJ2-3; the match to TRBD1 covers 11 bases. In DNA form, the CDR3 reads TGTGCCATCAGTACAGGACAGGGGGCCATAGATACGCAGTATTTT. Translated, it gives CAISTGQGAIDTQYF.